This entry concerns a single T cell receptor (beta chain). Antigen specificity is unknown. The data originate from a study of response to subunit inactivated influenza vaccine. Study-level findings and limits: With each seasonal influenza vaccination, the authors suggested, few new T cells are recruited.

TCRdb reprocessed the RT-PCR reads with MiXCR, giving one entry per CDR3 protein. The data contain approximately 160,000 distinct CDR3 sequences, approximately 11% of them singletons. Trimming left V 3 bases short and J 3 bases short, with 9 bases between. Germline CDR1 is MNHNS and CDR2 is SASEGT. The CDR3 is 14 residues long. Sequencing was performed on CD8+ T cells sorted from PBMCs, taken approximately 25 months after vaccination. This TCR came from a man aged 45-69 years who received an inactivated influenza vaccine. The V call is TRBV6-1, the J call TRBJ2-4, with a tentative D call TRBD2 (6 bases). The CDR3 spells CASSDTGGKNIQYF. The CDR3, as DNA: TGTGCCAGCAGTGATACCGGGGGCAAAAACATTCAGTACTTC.